What follows describes a single T cell receptor (beta chain). The method was immunoSEQ multiplex PCR; TCRdb's version includes in-frame clones alone and lacks a portion of them. The sample consists of about 98,000 clones, about 90% of them appearing once. The source of the sample is a study of T cell changes during pregnancy in multiple sclerosis. V lost 6 bases to trimming and J lost 7 bases, with 16 bases between them. This CDR3 is built from 14 residues. CDR1 and CDR2 from the germline V gene are SGHTA and FQGTGA. This rearrangement joins TRBV7-3 to TRBJ2-1, with D possibly TRBD2 on 6 matching bases. Sequencing used peripheral blood, obtained after pregnancy. The origin of this receptor is a female donor in good health, enrolled as a control in a pregnancy study. The CDR3 is CASSLGRGRNEQFF. The CDR3 DNA is TGTGCCAGCAGTCTTGGGCGGGGTAGGAATGAGCAGTTCTTC.